These 22 T cell receptor beta chains share one sample of origin, sequenced in a study of blood T cell repertoires in COVID-19 (dated by TCRdb to the early 2020s). Libraries were built with the immunoSEQ multiplex PCR assay. In TCRdb, the immuneACCESS table is reduced to in-frame sequences with V and J assigned. These tables do not hold every clone; where another copy was compared, an unresolved V gene accounts for under half, and the others remain unexplained. A total of fewer than 250,000 clones appear in this sample, over 75% of them only once. 6.5% to 9% of the sample comes from the top ten. The specimen was PBMCs or T cells enriched from blood (not recorded which). These receptors all come from a woman in her thirties or forties with acute COVID-19.

The V and J genes are TRBV5-1 and TRBJ1-1; D remains ambiguous. V dropped 4 bases and J dropped 5 bases, with 15 bases sitting between them. The CDR3 is 14 amino acids. Germline V gene sequence: CDR1 SGHRS, CDR2 YFSETQ. The CDR3 sequence: CASSQSSVRTEAFF. The CDR3 DNA reads TGCGCCAGCAGCCAATCTAGTGTCCGAACTGAAGCTTTCTTT.

The V gene is TRBV6-6, the J gene TRBJ2-4, with a weak D call TRBD1 (6 bases). CDR3 length: 17 residues. The germline CDR1 and CDR2 sequences are MNHNY and SVGAGI (reference sequence). The V end lost 5 bases, the J end lost 0 bases, and 17 bases lay between the germline ends. CDR3 DNA sequence: TGTGCCAGCAGTCCGACACAGGGAATCCTAGCCAAAAACATTCAGTACTTC. As protein: CASSPTQGILAKNIQYF.

This chain links TRBV29-1 with TRBJ1-6; D gene uncertain. There are 13 residues in the CDR3. Germline V lookup: CDR1 SQVTM, CDR2 ANQGSEA. Trimming removed 6 bases from V and 9 bases from J, with 15 bases in between. This chain's CDR3 is CSVVDKEGSPLHF. CDR3 nucleotide sequence: TGCAGCGTAGTAGACAAGGAAGGTTCACCCCTCCACTTT.

The chain employs TRBV4-1 and TRBJ1-1; no reliable D call. Germline loops: CDR1 MGHRA, CDR2 YSYEKL. CDR3 length: 16 amino acids. Trimming cost V 1 base and J 0 bases, with 12 bases left between them. The CDR3, as DNA: TGCGCCAGCAGCCAAGGGACGGAGGTCATGAACACTGAAGCTTTCTTT. It yields the protein CASSQGTEVMNTEAFF.

The chain employs TRBV27 and TRBJ2-2, with no clear D. The CDR3 extends over 16 amino acids. Trimming removed 4 bases at V and 8 bases at J, with 20 bases between. Germline V gives CDR1 MNHEY, CDR2 SMNVEV (reference sequence). CDR3: CASSSSAWANAGELFF. The CDR3 DNA sequence: TGTGCCAGCAGTTCCTCCGCTTGGGCTAACGCGGGGGAGCTGTTTTTT.

The chain recombines TRBV27 with TRBJ1-2; 9 positions match TRBD1. The CDR3 is 14 residues long. V gave up 5 bases and J gave up 6 bases; unmatched junction bases: 7. The germline CDR1 and CDR2 sequences are MNHEY and SMNVEV (reference sequence). As DNA, the CDR3 is TGTGCCAGCAGTCCCCTAGACAGGGGGGATGGCTACACCTTC. Translated: CASSPLDRGDGYTF.

In this sample, this clone turned up once. The chain is built from TRBV29-1 and TRBJ2-2, with D possibly matching TRBD2 (5 bases). Trimming removed 4 bases at V and 1 base at J, with 10 bases between. The CDR3 has 14 residues. The germline gives CDR1 SQVTM, CDR2 ANQGSEA. The CDR3 spells CSVGVGRNTGELFF. Here the CDR3 DNA reads TGCAGCGTTGGGGTAGGGAGGAACACCGGGGAGCTGTTTTTT.

This clone was counted ten times or more. This sequence joins TRBV5-6 and TRBJ2-7, with 7 positions matching TRBD2. The germline V gene has CDR1 SGHDT and CDR2 YYEEEE. Trimming took 6 bases from V and 0 from J; bases not matched to a gene: 9. The CDR3 has 15 residues. The CDR3 sequence: CASTIPGGPSYEQYF. The CDR3 nucleotides are TGTGCCAGCACCATCCCGGGGGGACCCTCCTACGAGCAGTACTTC.

The rearrangement joins TRBV5-1 to TRBJ2-2; D might be TRBD2 (5 bases). CDR3 length: 15 amino acids. Germline assignment: CDR1 SGHRS and CDR2 YFSETQ. Trimming took off 1 base at V and 8 bases at J, with 15 bases between the two ends. The CDR3 coding sequence is TGCGCCAGCAGCTTGAACGGAGGCAAGAAGGGGGAGCTGTTTTTT. It codes for CASSLNGGKKGELFF.

V and J are TRBV3-1 (or the pseudogene TRBV3-2) and TRBJ2-3; D is unresolved. CDR3 length: 14 amino acids. Germline V gives CDR1 LGHDT, CDR2 YNNKEL (reference sequence). Between the trimmed V and J ends, which lost 4 bases and 3 bases, there was a span of 11 bases. The CDR3 DNA reads TGTGCCAGCAGCCCCAACACTAAAACAGATACGCAGTATTTT. Translating it yields CASSPNTKTDTQYF.

The chain has TRBV12-2 and TRBJ1-4; the tabulated D call, TRBD1, remains unverified against the DNA. TRBV12-2 is a pseudogene. This CDR3 contains 16 residues. The CDR3 bases are TGTGCAAGTCGCTCTCCCCGGGACAGGGCAAATGAAAAACTGTTTTTT. Its translation: CASRSPRDRANEKLFF.

J is TRBJ2-1 and V is TRBV19; TRBD2 matches at 8 bases. Looked up from germline, CDR1 is LNHDA and CDR2 is SQIVND (reference sequence). The CDR3 has 17 amino acids. V lost 8 bases, J lost 3 bases, and 15 bases stayed unmatched. CDR3 residues: CASGPPSGRGRYNEQFF. The CDR3, as DNA: TGTGCCAGTGGGCCTCCGAGCGGGAGAGGCCGCTACAATGAGCAGTTCTTC.

The chain combines TRBV29-1 with TRBJ2-7; no firm D call. The germline V and J ends were trimmed by 3 bases and 8 bases, with 8 bases remaining between them. The CDR3 runs 10 residues. The germline V gene has CDR1 SQVTM and CDR2 ANQGSEA. This chain's CDR3 is CSVDLGKQYF. The CDR3, as DNA: TGCAGCGTTGACCTAGGCAAGCAGTACTTC.

The chain employs TRBV6-1 and TRBJ1-2; D is possibly TRBD1 (6 bases). The CDR3 sequence is 13 residues long. V was shortened by 1 base and J by 7 bases, with 10 bases between the two germline ends. The germline CDR1 and CDR2 sequences are MNHNS and SASEGT. The CDR3 sequence is CASSEGTVGGYTF. The CDR3 DNA follows: TGTGCCAGCAGTGAAGGGACAGTTGGTGGCTACACCTTC.

The V and J genes are TRBV28 and TRBJ2-7; 7 nucleotides agree with TRBD1. Germline loops: CDR1 MDHEN, CDR2 SYDVKM. The V and J ends lost 8 bases and 1 base, in that order; junction bases with no gene match: 5. The CDR3 covers 13 residues. DNA for the CDR3: TGTGCCAGCGGCCCACAGGGGTCCTACGAGCAGTACTTC. It codes for CASGPQGSYEQYF.

This clone showed up just once. The chain combines TRBV19 with TRBJ1-1; 9 positions agree with TRBD1. V dropped 3 bases and J dropped 8; count of bases not matched to a gene: 1. In germline, CDR1 is LNHDA, CDR2 SQIVND (reference sequence). The CDR3 runs to 12 residues. The CDR3 reads CASSMGTGEAFF. Here the CDR3 DNA reads TGTGCCAGTAGTATGGGGACAGGGGAAGCTTTCTTT.

This clone was recorded only once. Other DNA sequences in the sample encode the same CDR3. The chain recombines TRBV6-5 with TRBJ2-7; 10 bases are shared with TRBD1. This CDR3 has 15 residues. Germline trimming cut 0 bases from V and 2 bases from J; bases unmatched to any gene: 1. Germline V CDR1 and CDR2: MNHEY, SVGAGI. CDR3 protein: CASSYSTGGTYEQYF. In DNA, the CDR3 is TGTGCCAGCAGTTACTCGACAGGGGGCACCTACGAGCAGTACTTC.

CDR3 loop: CASRRQGALANYGYTF. CDR3 nucleotide sequence: TGTGCCAGCAGGAGACAGGGGGCTCTCGCTAACTATGGCTACACCTTC. The V gene is TRBV27, the J gene TRBJ1-2, with 10 bases matching TRBD1. Germline V lookup: CDR1 MNHEY, CDR2 SMNVEV (reference sequence). J was trimmed by 0 bases and V by 6 bases; bases with no gene match: 7. The CDR3 covers 16 residues.

The chain's CDR3 is CASSRGGEETQYF. CDR3 coding DNA: TGCGCCAGCAGCCGAGGCGGGGAGGAGACCCAGTACTTC. The genes are TRBV5-1 and TRBJ2-5; D may be TRBD2 (6 bases). Trimming pared 4 bases from V and 5 bases from J, leaving 12 bases between. CDR3 length: 13 amino acids. Germline CDR1 is SGHRS and CDR2 is YFSETQ.

This clone was seen more than once but under ten times. V gene TRBV7-2 combines with J gene TRBJ2-2, with 11 bases that match TRBD2. With 5 bases clipped from V and 7 bases from J, the junction kept 12 bases outside the gene matches. Germline V gene sequence: CDR1 SGHTA, CDR2 FQGNSA. The CDR3 spans 17 residues. For the CDR3, the DNA is TGTGCCAGCAGCCTGACCCCCCCACTAGCGGGGGACGGGGAGCTGTTTTTT. This codes for CASSLTPPLAGDGELFF.

V gene TRBV6-2 or TRBV6-3 combines with J gene TRBJ2-3, with 9 bases fitting TRBD2. J gave up 1 base and V 1 base, and 3 bases lay outside the gene matches. From germline, CDR1 is MNHEY and CDR2 SVGEGT. The CDR3 covers 16 residues. This CDR3 reads CASSYLAGVRTDTQYF. CDR3 bases: TGTGCCAGCAGTTACTTAGCGGGAGTACGCACAGATACGCAGTATTTT.

V gene TRBV18 combines with J gene TRBJ1-6, with a possible D match to TRBD1 (5 bases). Germline CDR1 KGHSH, CDR2 LQKENI. The CDR3 length is 17 residues. With 3 bases removed from V and 5 bases from J, the gap between germline ends came to 17 bases. CDR3 in DNA: TGTGCCAGCTCACCGAGCTCCCACAGGCTAAATAATTCACCCCTCCACTTT. Translated: CASSPSSHRLNNSPLHF.